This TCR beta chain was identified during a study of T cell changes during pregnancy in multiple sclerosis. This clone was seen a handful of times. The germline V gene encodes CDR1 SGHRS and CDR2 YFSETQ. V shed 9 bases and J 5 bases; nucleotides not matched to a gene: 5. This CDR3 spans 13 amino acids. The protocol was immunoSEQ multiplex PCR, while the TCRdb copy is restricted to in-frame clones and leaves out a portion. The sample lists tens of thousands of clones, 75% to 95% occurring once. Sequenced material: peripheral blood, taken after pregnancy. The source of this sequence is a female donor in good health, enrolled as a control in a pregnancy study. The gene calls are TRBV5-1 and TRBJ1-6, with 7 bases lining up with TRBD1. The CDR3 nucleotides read TGCGCCACCTCAACAGGGGATAATTCACCCCTCCACTTT. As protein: CATSTGDNSPLHF.